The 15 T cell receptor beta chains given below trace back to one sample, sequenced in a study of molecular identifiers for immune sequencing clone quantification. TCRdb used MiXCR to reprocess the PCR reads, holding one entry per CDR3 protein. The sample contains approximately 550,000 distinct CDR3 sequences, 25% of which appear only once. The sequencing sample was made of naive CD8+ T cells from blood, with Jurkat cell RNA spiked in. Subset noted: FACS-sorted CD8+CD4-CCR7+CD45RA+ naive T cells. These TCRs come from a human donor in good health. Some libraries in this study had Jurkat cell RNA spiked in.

The CDR3: CASSYGTFIYEQYF. CDR3 coding DNA: TGTGCCAGCAGTTACGGGACATTTATCTACGAGCAGTACTTC. The chain uses TRBV6-2 or TRBV6-3 and TRBJ2-7, with a weak D call TRBD1 (6 bases). The CDR3 has 14 residues. Trimming left V 2 bases short and J 3 bases short, with 11 bases between. CDR1 and CDR2 (germline): MNHEY, SVGEGT.

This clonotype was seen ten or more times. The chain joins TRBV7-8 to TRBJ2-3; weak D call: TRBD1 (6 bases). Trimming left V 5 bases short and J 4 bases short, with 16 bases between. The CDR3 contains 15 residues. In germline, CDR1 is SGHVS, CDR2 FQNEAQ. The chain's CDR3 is CASSLRDILPDTQYF. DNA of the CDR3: TGTGCCAGCAGCCTCCGGGACATACTACCAGATACGCAGTATTTT.

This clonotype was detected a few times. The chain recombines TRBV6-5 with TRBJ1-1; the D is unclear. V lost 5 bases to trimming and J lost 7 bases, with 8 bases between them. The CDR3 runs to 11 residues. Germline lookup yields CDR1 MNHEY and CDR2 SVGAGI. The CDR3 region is CASSHGIEAFF. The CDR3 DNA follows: TGTGCCAGCAGTCACGGTATTGAAGCTTTCTTT.

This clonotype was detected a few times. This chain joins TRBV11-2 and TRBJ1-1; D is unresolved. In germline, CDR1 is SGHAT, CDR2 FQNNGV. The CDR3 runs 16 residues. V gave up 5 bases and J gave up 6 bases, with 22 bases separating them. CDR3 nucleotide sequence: TGTGCCAGCAGCCCCGGGGTCAGACGGGAGGGCTCTGAAGCTTTCTTT. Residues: CASSPGVRREGSEAFF.

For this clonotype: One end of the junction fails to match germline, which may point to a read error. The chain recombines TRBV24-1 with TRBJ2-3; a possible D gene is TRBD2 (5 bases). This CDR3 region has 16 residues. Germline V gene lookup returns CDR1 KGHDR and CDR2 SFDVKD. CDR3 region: CATSDFGKSSTDTRYF. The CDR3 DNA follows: TGTGCCACCAGTGATTTCGGGAAGTCTAGCACAGATACGCGGTATTTT.

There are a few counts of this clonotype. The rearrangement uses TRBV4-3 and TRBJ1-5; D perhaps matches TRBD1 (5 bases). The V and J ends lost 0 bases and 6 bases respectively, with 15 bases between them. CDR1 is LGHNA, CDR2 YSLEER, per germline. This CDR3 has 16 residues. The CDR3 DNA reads TGCGCCAGCAGCCAAGATCGGGGGGGGTTCGGTCAGCCCCAGCATTTT. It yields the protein CASSQDRGGFGQPQHF.

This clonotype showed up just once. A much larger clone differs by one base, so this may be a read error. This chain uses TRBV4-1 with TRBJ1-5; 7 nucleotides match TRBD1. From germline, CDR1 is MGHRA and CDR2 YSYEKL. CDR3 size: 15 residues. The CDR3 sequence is CASSRTGVSNQPRHF. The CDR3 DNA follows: TGCGCCAGCAGCCGTACAGGGGTCAGCAATCAGCCCCGGCATTTT.

DNA for the CDR3: TGTGCCAGCAGTTTTGGTATCCGGGGCTACGAGCAGTACTTC. Amino acids: CASSFGIRGYEQYF. The V call is TRBV27, the J call TRBJ2-7; perhaps TRBD2 as D (5 bases). V was shortened by 3 bases and J by 3 bases, with 12 bases between the two germline ends. Germline loops: CDR1 MNHEY, CDR2 SMNVEV (reference sequence). CDR3 length equals 14 residues.

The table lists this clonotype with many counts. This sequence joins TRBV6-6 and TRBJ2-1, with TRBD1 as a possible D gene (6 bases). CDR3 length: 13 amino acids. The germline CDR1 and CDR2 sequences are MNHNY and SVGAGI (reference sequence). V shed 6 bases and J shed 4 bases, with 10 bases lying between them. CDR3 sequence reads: CASSPGQYNEQFF. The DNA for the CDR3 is TGTGCCAGCAGCCCCGGACAGTACAATGAGCAGTTCTTC.

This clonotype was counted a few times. The CDR3, as DNA: TGTGCCAGCAGTTTAGAGGGGGCCGGCACAGATACGCAGTATTTT. Encoded protein: CASSLEGAGTDTQYF. V usage is TRBV27 and J usage is TRBJ2-3; 7 bases fit TRBD1. CDR3 size: 15 residues. Germline lookup yields CDR1 MNHEY and CDR2 SMNVEV (reference sequence). The ends lost 2 bases at V and 1 base at J; junction bases unmatched: 3.

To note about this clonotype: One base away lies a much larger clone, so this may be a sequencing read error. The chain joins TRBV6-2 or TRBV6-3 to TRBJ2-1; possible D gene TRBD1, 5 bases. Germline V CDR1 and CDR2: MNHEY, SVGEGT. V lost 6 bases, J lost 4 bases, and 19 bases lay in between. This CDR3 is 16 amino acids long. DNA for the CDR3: TGTGCCAGCAGGACCGCCCGGGCCAGGGTATACAATGAGCAGTTCTTC. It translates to CASRTARARVYNEQFF.

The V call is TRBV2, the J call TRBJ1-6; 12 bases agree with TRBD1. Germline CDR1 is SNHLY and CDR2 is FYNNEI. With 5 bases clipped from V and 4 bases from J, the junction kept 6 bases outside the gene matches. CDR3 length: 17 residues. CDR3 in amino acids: CASSRRDRGLYNSPLHF. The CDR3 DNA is TGTGCCAGCAGTCGCCGGGACAGGGGGCTTTATAATTCACCCCTCCACTTT.

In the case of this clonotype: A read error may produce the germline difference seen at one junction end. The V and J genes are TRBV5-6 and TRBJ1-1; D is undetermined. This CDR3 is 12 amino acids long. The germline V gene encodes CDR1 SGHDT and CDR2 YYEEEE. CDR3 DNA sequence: TGTGCCAGCAGCTTGATGAACACTGAAGCTCTCTTT. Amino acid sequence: CASSLMNTEALF.

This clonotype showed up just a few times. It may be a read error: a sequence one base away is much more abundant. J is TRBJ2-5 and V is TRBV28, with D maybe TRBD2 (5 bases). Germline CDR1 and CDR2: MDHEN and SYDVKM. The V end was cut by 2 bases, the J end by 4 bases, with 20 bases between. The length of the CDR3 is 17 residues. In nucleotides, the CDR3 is TGTGCCAGCAGTTTAGCATCGTTAGTGAGAGGGCGAGAGACCCAGTACTTC. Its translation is CASSLASLVRGRETQYF.

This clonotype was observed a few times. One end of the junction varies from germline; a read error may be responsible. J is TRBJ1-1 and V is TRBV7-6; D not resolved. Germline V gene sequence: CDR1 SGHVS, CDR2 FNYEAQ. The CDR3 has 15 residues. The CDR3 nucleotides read TGTGCCCGCAGCTTAAAAGCGTCGGTGAACACTGAAGCTTTCTTT. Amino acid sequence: CARSLKASVNTEAFF.